The 32 T cell receptor beta chains reported below all come from one sample, sequenced in a study of neurological immune-mediated disorders. From the 5' RACE reads, TCRdb called clonotypes with MiXCR, one entry per CDR3 protein. This table holds about 35,000 distinct CDR3 sequences, 3% to 4.5% found once. Sequencing was carried out using PBMCs. All receptors come from a man younger than 40 with multiple sclerosis.

The sample holds many counts of this clonotype. The V gene is TRBV20-1, the J gene TRBJ2-4, with 9 positions matching TRBD1. CDR1 and CDR2 (germline): DFQATT, SNEGSKA (reference sequence). The CDR3 sequence is 14 residues long. J was trimmed by 6 bases and V by 4 bases; bases with no gene match: 7. CDR3 loop: CSAKAGQGGNIQYF. CDR3 nucleotides: TGCAGTGCTAAGGCGGGACAGGGAGGAAACATTCAGTACTTC.

There are many counts of this clonotype. The chain is built from TRBV7-2 and TRBJ2-5; D unclear. V shed 1 base and J shed 5 bases, with 5 bases lying between them. Per germline, CDR1 SGHTA and CDR2 FQGNSA. The CDR3 loop spans 12 amino acids. CDR3 region: CASSLEYETQYF. The CDR3 DNA follows: TGTGCCAGCAGCTTAGAATACGAGACCCAGTACTTC.

There are a few counts of this clonotype. The rearrangement uses TRBV20-1 and TRBJ1-2; no firm D call. This CDR3 comprises 13 residues. V dropped 2 bases and J dropped 2 bases, with 9 bases sitting between them. Germline V gives CDR1 DFQATT, CDR2 SNEGSKA (reference sequence). The CDR3 protein is CSARPLRNYGYTF. CDR3 bases: TGCAGTGCTAGACCCCTTAGGAACTATGGCTACACCTTC.

This clonotype was seen at least ten times. The chain joins TRBV12-3 or TRBV12-4 to TRBJ1-2; D is unresolved. The CDR3 totals 12 residues. The V and J ends lost 6 bases and 7 bases respectively, with 12 bases between them. The CDR3 is CASSRTVGGYTF. The CDR3 region has the DNA TGTGCCAGCAGCCGCACCGTAGGTGGCTACACCTTC.

This clonotype was detected many times. The rearrangement joins TRBV10-3 to TRBJ2-3; the match to TRBD2 covers 9 bases. V shed 5 bases, J shed 2 bases, and the junction held 5 bases outside the gene matches. Germline loops: CDR1 ENHRY, CDR2 SYGVKD. This CDR3 contains 15 residues. The CDR3 DNA is TGTGCCATCAGTCCTCTAGCGGGATACACAGATACGCAGTATTTT. Amino acids: CAISPLAGYTDTQYF.

The chain employs TRBV5-1 and TRBJ2-6, with D possibly matching TRBD1 (5 bases). Trimming shortened V by 0 bases and J by 0 bases, and 10 bases separated the two germline ends. Per the germline V gene, CDR1 is SGHRS and CDR2 is YFSETQ. The CDR3 is 17 residues long. CDR3 bases: TGCGCCAGCAGCTTGGAGACAGTCCTCTCTGGGGCCAACGTCCTGACTTTC. Amino acid sequence: CASSLETVLSGANVLTF.

This clonotype appeared many times. This chain connects TRBV7-2 to TRBJ2-3; D ambiguous. This CDR3 has 13 residues. V shed 1 base and J shed 2 bases, with 4 bases lying between them. Germline values: CDR1 SGHTA, CDR2 FQGNSA. The CDR3 coding sequence is TGTGCCAGCAGCTTAGTCTTCACAGATACGCAGTATTTT. Translation gives CASSLVFTDTQYF. The full variable domain, in which reference TRBV7-2 and TRBJ2-3 provide the parts outside the CDR3, is GAGVSQSPSNKVTEKGKDVELRCDPISGHTALYWYRQSLGQGLEFLIYFQGNSAPDKSGLPSDRFSAERTGGSVSTLTIQRTQQEDSAVYLCASSLVFTDTQYFGPGTRLTVL.

This clonotype was detected many times. This rearrangement joins TRBV9 to TRBJ2-5, with D unresolved. The V gene's germline CDR1 is SGDLS and CDR2 YYNGEE. The CDR3 has 15 residues. V was clipped by 1 base and J by 0 bases, with 10 bases between them. CDR3 loop: CASSVWVGDQETQYF. CDR3 in DNA: TGTGCCAGCAGCGTATGGGTGGGCGACCAAGAGACCCAGTACTTC.

The chain joins TRBV7-2 to TRBJ2-3; D gene ambiguous. This CDR3 is built from 13 residues. With 7 bases removed from V and 4 bases from J, the gap between germline ends came to 12 bases. Germline lookup yields CDR1 SGHTA and CDR2 FQGNSA. The CDR3: CASNSPGPDTQYF. CDR3 nucleotide sequence: TGTGCCAGCAATTCACCCGGGCCAGATACGCAGTATTTT.

Many counts were recorded for this clonotype. The gene calls are TRBV2 and TRBJ2-1; 10 nucleotides agree with TRBD1. The V gene end was trimmed by 5 bases and the J gene end by 9 bases; junction bases not matched to a gene: 4. This CDR3 is built from 13 residues. Germline V gene data show CDR1 as SNHLY and CDR2 as FYNNEI. The CDR3 loop reads CASSRDRGTEQFF. Here the CDR3 DNA reads TGTGCCAGCAGTAGGGACAGGGGAACTGAGCAGTTCTTC.

The gene calls are TRBV20-1 and TRBJ2-5; 10 nucleotides align to TRBD1. V lost 0 bases to trimming and J lost 5 bases; unmatched junction nucleotides: 6. This CDR3 spans 15 amino acids. Germline V CDR1 and CDR2: DFQATT, SNEGSKA (reference sequence). CDR3 in amino acids: CSARDDRGRGETQYF. The CDR3 DNA is TGCAGTGCTAGAGACGACAGGGGGCGGGGGGAGACCCAGTACTTC.

As DNA, the CDR3 is TGCAGTGCTAAAAACGGACAGGGGGACACTGAAGCTTTCTTT. It codes for CSAKNGQGDTEAFF. V usage is TRBV20-1 and J usage is TRBJ1-1, with 10 nucleotides matching TRBD1. CDR1 is DFQATT and CDR2 is SNEGSKA in the germline V gene (reference sequence). The CDR3 extends over 14 amino acids. J was trimmed by 3 bases and V by 4 bases; bases with no gene match: 5.

Note on this clonotype: This sequence may be a read error, since a much larger clone differs from it by one base. The gene calls are TRBV11-2 and TRBJ2-2; D remains ambiguous. From germline, CDR1 is SGHAT and CDR2 FQNNGV. The CDR3 contains 12 residues. This chain's CDR3 is CASGLSGRELFF. CDR3 sequence (DNA): TGTGCCAGCGGCTTATCCGGAAGGGAGCTGTTTTTT.

This clonotype was observed many times. The chain joins TRBV20-1 to TRBJ1-1; the D gene is possibly TRBD1 (5 bases). Germline lookup yields CDR1 DFQATT and CDR2 SNEGSKA (reference sequence). V was clipped by 6 bases and J by 6 bases, with 20 bases between them. This CDR3 has 14 residues. The CDR3 DNA reads TGCAGTGCCACGACGGTGGAGGGGTTGCCTGAAGCTTTCTTT. Encoded protein: CSATTVEGLPEAFF.

This clonotype was observed many times. The chain combines TRBV2 with TRBJ1-5; TRBD1 matches 12 bases. Per the germline V gene, CDR1 is SNHLY and CDR2 is FYNNEI. The CDR3 contains 16 residues. After removal of 6 bases from V and 4 bases from J, the junction contained 7 bases not matched to a gene. CDR3: CASRAKGQGANQPQHF. CDR3 in DNA: TGTGCCAGCAGGGCTAAGGGACAGGGGGCGAATCAGCCCCAGCATTTT.

A few counts support this clonotype. V is TRBV12-3 or TRBV12-4 and J is TRBJ1-6; D perhaps matches TRBD1 (5 bases). Trimming pared 3 bases from V and 7 bases from J, leaving 13 bases between. The CDR3 contains 15 residues. CDR3 coding DNA: TGTGCCAGCAGTTTCCGGGACGCAGGAAATTCACCCCTCCACTTT. Protein sequence: CASSFRDAGNSPLHF.

This clonotype was counted ten times or more. The chain recombines TRBV20-1 with TRBJ2-7; the D gene is possibly TRBD2 (5 bases). Trimming pared 5 bases from V and 1 base from J, leaving 12 bases between. CDR3 length equals 13 residues. Germline values: CDR1 DFQATT, CDR2 SNEGSKA (reference sequence). CDR3 DNA sequence: TGCAGTGCTCCCCTAGGAGGATCCTACGAGCAGTACTTC. This sequence encodes CSAPLGGSYEQYF.

This clonotype was recorded at least ten times. This rearrangement joins TRBV7-6 to TRBJ2-7; 7 bases are a match to TRBD2. CDR1 is SGHVS and CDR2 is FNYEAQ in the germline V gene. This CDR3 has 14 residues. Unmatched junction bases numbered 1, after V lost 1 base and J lost 1 base. The CDR3 DNA is TGTGCCAGCAGCTTAGGGCGGGGGTCCTACGAGCAGTACTTC. Its translation is CASSLGRGSYEQYF.

This clonotype was recorded many times. V usage is TRBV5-1 and J usage is TRBJ2-5, with 7 nucleotides matching TRBD1. CDR3 length: 14 residues. Germline V gene lookup returns CDR1 SGHRS and CDR2 YFSETQ. V lost 4 bases, J lost 0 bases, and 3 bases stayed unmatched. CDR3 region: CASSPGQNQETQYF. CDR3 nucleotide sequence: TGCGCCAGCAGCCCGGGACAGAACCAAGAGACCCAGTACTTC.

This clonotype was counted at least ten times. The chain joins TRBV11-2 to TRBJ2-2, with D tentatively TRBD1 or TRBD2 (5 bases each). The CDR3 is 14 amino acids. V was clipped by 6 bases and J by 5 bases, with 13 bases between them. Germline V CDR1 and CDR2: SGHAT, FQNNGV. The CDR3 protein is CASRIGGGTGELFF. In DNA, the CDR3 is TGTGCCAGCAGAATAGGTGGGGGTACCGGGGAGCTGTTTTTT.

V and J are TRBV7-6 and TRBJ2-3; D remains unclear. Trimming pared 0 bases from V and 3 bases from J, leaving 7 bases between. This CDR3 contains 14 residues. The germline gives CDR1 SGHVS, CDR2 FNYEAQ. The CDR3 region is CASSLASGTDTQYF. The CDR3 coding sequence is TGTGCCAGCAGCTTAGCTTCAGGAACAGATACGCAGTATTTT.

This clonotype appeared a few times. J is TRBJ2-5 and V is TRBV12-3 or TRBV12-4, with 12 bases identical to TRBD2. Trimming removed 6 bases from V and 2 bases from J; junction bases left unmatched: 7. The CDR3 extends over 16 amino acids. The CDR3 sequence is CASRRGLAGLQETQYF. The CDR3 DNA reads TGTGCCAGCAGGCGAGGACTAGCGGGGTTACAAGAGACCCAGTACTTC.

The table lists this clonotype with many counts. The CDR3 here is CASSLRQYNEKLFF. The CDR3 DNA reads as TGTGCCAGCAGTTTAAGACAGTATAATGAAAAACTGTTTTTT. The chain uses TRBV12-3 or TRBV12-4 and TRBJ1-4, with D perhaps TRBD1 (5 bases). With 2 bases removed from V and 4 bases from J, the gap between germline ends came to 8 bases. The CDR3 has 14 residues.

This clonotype occurred a few times. The rearrangement joins TRBV5-6 to TRBJ2-3; no reliable D call. The CDR3 totals 15 residues. The germline gives CDR1 SGHDT, CDR2 YYEEEE. Trimming pared 6 bases from V and 0 bases from J, leaving 14 bases between. CDR3 loop: CASTGVPLSTDTQYF. In DNA, the CDR3 is TGTGCCAGCACCGGAGTTCCCTTGAGCACAGATACGCAGTATTTT.

In its sample, this clonotype was seen many times. The chain joins TRBV5-5 to TRBJ2-7; a weak D match, TRBD1 (6 bases). This CDR3 region has 11 residues. Trimming stripped 3 bases from V and 9 bases from J, with 10 bases between. Germline V gene lookup returns CDR1 SGHKS and CDR2 YYEKEE (reference sequence). CDR3 protein: CASSYGTMQYF. The CDR3 DNA follows: TGTGCCAGCAGCTACGGGACAATGCAGTACTTC.

In its sample, this clonotype is medium-sized (0.01 to 0.1%). The rearrangement links TRBV20-1 to TRBJ2-7; no reliable D call. CDR1 is DFQATT and CDR2 is SNEGSKA in the germline V gene (reference sequence). Between the trimmed V and J ends, which lost 6 bases and 7 bases, there was a span of 13 bases. CDR3 length: 11 residues. DNA of the CDR3: TGCAGTGCGAGTCGGGTGGAGGAGCAGTACTTC. The encoded protein is CSASRVEEQYF.

This clonotype has a count of ten or more. CDR3 residues: CAISTGPVDNQPQHF. CDR3 bases: TGTGCCATCAGCACAGGGCCCGTTGATAATCAGCCCCAGCATTTT. The chain carries TRBV10-3 and TRBJ1-5, with D possibly being TRBD1 (6 bases). V lost 6 bases, J lost 4 bases, and 16 bases lay in between. CDR3 size: 15 residues. CDR1 is ENHRY and CDR2 is SYGVKD in the germline V gene.

In its sample, this clonotype was seen many times. The CDR3 reads CSVPDRGNTGELFF. The CDR3 DNA is TGCAGCGTCCCTGACAGGGGAAACACCGGGGAGCTGTTTTTT. The chain employs TRBV29-1 and TRBJ2-2; 8 nucleotides agree with TRBD1. The CDR3 extends over 14 amino acids. Trimming at V came to 6 bases and at J to 2 bases, leaving 5 bases not matched to a gene. Per the germline V gene, CDR1 is SQVTM and CDR2 is ANQGSEA.

The sample holds many counts of this clonotype. The chain combines TRBV6-5 with TRBJ1-1; D remains ambiguous. Germline lookup yields CDR1 MNHEY and CDR2 SVGAGI. CDR3 size: 14 residues. Deletions cut 4 bases from V and 0 bases from J, with 9 bases between. The CDR3 DNA follows: TGTGCCAGCAGTTTAAGGGTATTGAACACTGAAGCTTTCTTT. Residues: CASSLRVLNTEAFF.

At least ten counts were recorded for this clonotype. J is TRBJ2-5 and V is TRBV3-1, with D possibly being TRBD2 (6 bases). CDR1 and CDR2 from the germline V gene are LGHDT and YNNKEL (reference sequence). V shed 1 base and J shed 0 bases, with 12 bases lying between them. The length of the CDR3 is 16 residues. Here the CDR3 DNA reads TGTGCCAGCAGCCAAGCGGCGGGGCCGTACCAAGAGACCCAGTACTTC. Translation: CASSQAAGPYQETQYF.

This clonotype was seen ten or more times. The rearrangement uses TRBV5-1 and TRBJ1-2, with unresolved D. Trimming pared 0 bases from V and 4 bases from J, leaving 10 bases between. The CDR3 has 14 amino acids. Germline lookup yields CDR1 SGHRS and CDR2 YFSETQ. The CDR3 sequence is CASSLGMYSYGYTF. CDR3 coding DNA: TGCGCCAGCAGCTTGGGGATGTACAGCTATGGCTACACCTTC. Together with reference TRBV5-1 and TRBJ1-2, the CDR3 gives the full variable domain: KAGVTQTPRYLIKTRGQQVTLSCSPISGHRSVSWYQQTPGQGLQFLFEYFSETQRNKGNFPGRFSGRQFSNSRSEMNVSTLELGDSALYLCASSLGMYSYGYTFGSGTRLTVV.

Ten or more counts support this clonotype. The J gene is TRBJ2-7, the V gene TRBV7-6, with 8 nucleotides matching TRBD2. The ends lost 0 bases at V and 7 bases at J; junction bases unmatched: 14. CDR3 size: 17 residues. CDR1 SGHVS and CDR2 FNYEAQ come from the germline V gene. Here the CDR3 reads CASSLASSRGAPEEQYF. CDR3 nucleotide sequence: TGTGCCAGCAGCTTAGCGAGTTCGCGGGGGGCCCCTGAAGAGCAGTACTTC.